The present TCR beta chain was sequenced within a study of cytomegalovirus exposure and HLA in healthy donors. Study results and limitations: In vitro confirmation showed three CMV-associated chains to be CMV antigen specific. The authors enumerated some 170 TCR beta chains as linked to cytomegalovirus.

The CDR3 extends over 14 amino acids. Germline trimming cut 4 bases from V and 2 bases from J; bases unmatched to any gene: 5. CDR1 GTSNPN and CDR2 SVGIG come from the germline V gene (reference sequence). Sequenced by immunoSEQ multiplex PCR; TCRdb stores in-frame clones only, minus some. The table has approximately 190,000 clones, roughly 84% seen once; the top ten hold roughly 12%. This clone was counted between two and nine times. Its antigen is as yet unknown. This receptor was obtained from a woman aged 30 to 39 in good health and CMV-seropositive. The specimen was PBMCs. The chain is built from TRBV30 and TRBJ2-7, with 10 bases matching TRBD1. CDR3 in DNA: TGTGCCTGGATGCGGGACAGGGGAACCTACGAGCAGTACTTC. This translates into CAWMRDRGTYEQYF.